A selection of T cell receptor beta chains follows, all from one sample in a study of cytomegalovirus exposure and HLA in healthy donors. Data came from immunoSEQ multiplex PCR; TCRdb stores just in-frame clones and leaves some out. Of around 130,000 clones detected, 50% to 75% appear once; the ten largest clones hold about 8%. The source material was PBMCs. Source of these receptors: a woman aged 40 to 50 in good health and CMV-seropositive. Both conserved end residues are part of each CDR3. The order of the fields is clone size, D gene, V gene, J gene, CDR3 protein, CDR3 DNA. D genes are given only for firm matches. For some rows the clone size is stated as once, few or many, or as a class when expanded; others skip it.

clone_size: -
d_call: TRBD1
v_call: TRBV11-2
j_call: TRBJ1-5
cdr3_aa: CASSLLGTGTDQPQHF
cdr3_nt: TGTGCCAGCAGCTTACTAGGGACAGGGACCGATCAGCCCCAGCATTTT

clone_size: few
d_call: -
v_call: TRBV25-1
j_call: TRBJ2-6
cdr3_aa: CASREGRVSGANVLTF
cdr3_nt: TGTGCCAGCAGGGAGGGTCGGGTAAGCGGGGCCAACGTCCTGACTTTC

clone_size: -
d_call: -
v_call: TRBV5-1
j_call: TRBJ1-4
cdr3_aa: CASSLDSNEKLFF
cdr3_nt: TGCGCCAGCAGCTTGGACTCTAATGAAAAACTGTTTTTT

clone_size: -
d_call: -
v_call: TRBV9
j_call: TRBJ2-5
cdr3_aa: CASKPHEGSLGETQYF
cdr3_nt: TGTGCCAGCAAACCTCATGAGGGATCACTGGGCGAGACCCAGTACTTC

clone_size: -
d_call: -
v_call: TRBV19
j_call: TRBJ1-1
cdr3_aa: CASSPGWGLDPEAFF
cdr3_nt: TGTGCCAGTAGTCCGGGATGGGGGCTGGACCCTGAAGCTTTCTTT

clone_size: once
d_call: -
v_call: TRBV6-1
j_call: TRBJ1-2
cdr3_aa: CATRQALYGYTF
cdr3_nt: TGTGCCACGAGACAGGCCCTCTATGGCTACACCTTC

clone_size: few
d_call: TRBD1
v_call: TRBV5-1
j_call: TRBJ1-2
cdr3_aa: CASSPGQGLPYGYTF
cdr3_nt: TGCGCCAGCAGCCCGGGACAGGGGCTCCCCTATGGCTACACCTTC

clone_size: -
d_call: -
v_call: TRBV6-5
j_call: TRBJ2-1
cdr3_aa: CASSYTLAGQQFF
cdr3_nt: TGTGCCAGCAGTTACACCCTAGCCGGCCAGCAGTTCTTC

clone_size: -
d_call: TRBD1
v_call: TRBV4-1
j_call: TRBJ1-5
cdr3_aa: CASSQEGQGSQPQHF
cdr3_nt: TGCGCCAGCAGCCAGGAAGGACAGGGAAGTCAGCCCCAGCATTTT

clone_size: -
d_call: TRBD1
v_call: TRBV7-6
j_call: TRBJ2-5
cdr3_aa: CASSFNRGETQYF
cdr3_nt: TGTGCCAGCAGCTTCAACAGGGGAGAGACCCAGTACTTC

clone_size: -
d_call: -
v_call: TRBV27
j_call: TRBJ1-6
cdr3_aa: CASSSGFRSPLHF
cdr3_nt: TGTGCCAGCAGTTCGGGTTTCCGCTCACCCCTCCACTTT

clone_size: -
d_call: TRBD1
v_call: TRBV7-9
j_call: TRBJ1-1
cdr3_aa: CSSSLGTGGGGTEAFF
cdr3_nt: TGTTCCAGCAGCTTAGGGACAGGGGGAGGAGGCACTGAAGCTTTCTTT

clone_size: -
d_call: -
v_call: TRBV7-9
j_call: TRBJ1-6
cdr3_aa: CASSLSQVNSPLHF
cdr3_nt: TGTGCCAGCAGCTTAAGTCAGGTTAATTCACCCCTCCACTTT

clone_size: once
d_call: TRBD2
v_call: TRBV7-8
j_call: TRBJ2-5
cdr3_aa: CASSFERGGRETQYF
cdr3_nt: TGTGCCAGCAGCTTCGAGCGGGGGGGCCGAGAGACCCAGTACTTC

clone_size: -
d_call: -
v_call: TRBV9
j_call: TRBJ1-5
cdr3_aa: CASSVTDSAGSNQPQHF
cdr3_nt: TGTGCCAGCAGCGTAACGGACAGCGCCGGGAGCAATCAGCCCCAGCATTTT

clone_size: once
d_call: -
v_call: TRBV18
j_call: TRBJ2-7
cdr3_aa: CASSPLRQLDYEQYF
cdr3_nt: TGTGCCAGCTCACCTCTAAGACAGCTTGACTACGAGCAGTACTTC

clone_size: few
d_call: TRBD2
v_call: TRBV19
j_call: TRBJ2-2
cdr3_aa: CASRLTGDYLTGELFF
cdr3_nt: TGTGCCAGTAGATTAACCGGGGACTACTTAACCGGGGAGCTGTTTTTT

clone_size: -
d_call: TRBD2
v_call: TRBV28
j_call: TRBJ2-3
cdr3_aa: CASTRGVTQYF
cdr3_nt: TGTGCCAGTACCCGGGGGGTGACGCAGTATTTT

clone_size: -
d_call: -
v_call: TRBV6-5
j_call: TRBJ1-6
cdr3_aa: CASSRGEGRGSPLHF
cdr3_nt: TGTGCCAGCAGTCGTGGTGAGGGTCGGGGTTCACCCCTCCACTTT

clone_size: -
d_call: TRBD1
v_call: TRBV6-5
j_call: TRBJ1-1
cdr3_aa: CASSSAGTANTEAFF
cdr3_nt: TGTGCCAGCAGTTCGGCCGGGACAGCGAACACTGAAGCTTTCTTT